This T cell receptor beta chain appears in the sequencing data of a study of cytomegalovirus exposure and HLA in healthy donors (dated by TCRdb to 2016 to 2017). As for the study more broadly: In an earlier analysis of roughly 500 of the donors, 276 Gb of sequence data and 100 million or so unique TCR beta sequences from 150 million to 200 million T cells were reported. An earlier analysis of around 540 of the donors applied high-throughput TCR beta sequencing to assess whether each TCR beta V gene segment acted as functional or pseudogenic. The aim of the study was to test whether cataloging public T cell receptors could identify signatures of past pathogen exposure. Donor age, sex, ethnicity and CMV serostatus were compiled alongside the repertoire data. Class I and class II HLA loci were covered by the typing at four-digit resolution. Every repertoire in the discovery cohort had been generated on one and the same sequencing platform. The T cell repertoires of under 750 subjects were profiled by immunosequencing and related to cytomegalovirus serostatus. An early release that covered several hundred HLA-typed donors contained approximately 300 gigabases of sequencing data and tens of millions of unique TCR sequences. High-throughput TCR immunosequencing, statistical association of individual TCRs with disease status, and machine learning were combined to predict cytomegalovirus infection status. Typing coverage varied by locus: 629-630 donors for A, B, C, DRB1 and DQB1; 500 to 550 for DQA1; more than 600 for DPA1; fewer than 480 for DPB1. In addition to the first cohort of 666 subjects, a separate validation cohort of 120 different subjects was used. A later analysis re-analyzed previously published TCR beta repertoires from 600 to 850 donors and added high-resolution HLA genotyping to study TCR occurrence patterns. On average, roughly 200,000 unique TCR beta nucleotide sequences were sequenced per donor among 300 to 500 genotyped donors of the cohort, with 15% to 20% of those sequences being non-productive. In the later analysis, no new phenotypic data were used to find candidate immune exposures; instead, reliance was placed on TCR beta sequences and their occurrence across donors. Genome-wide SNP genotypes for about three fifths of the roughly 670 donors were used in a later genetic analysis, which treated that subset as a discovery cohort. Because of strong linkage in the cohort, roughly five DR-DQ haplotypes were treated as single units for association and clustering. The genetic ancestry cluster associated with self-reported Caucasian donors included roughly four fifths of the approximately 400 genotyped donors. Here is what the overall study found, with its caveats: The study gave a list of about 170 TCR beta chains associated with cytomegalovirus. According to a later genetic analysis, donors in an Asian-associated ancestry cluster had fewer N-insertions in productive TCRs than the approximately 650-donor mean. For the cohort, immune exposure information was limited to CMV serostatus. Several of the top co-occurrence clusters appeared to be linked to parvovirus B19, influenza, CMV and Epstein-Barr virus, according to a later analysis. Linkage disequilibrium might explain the correlated functional status among segregating V segments, but an unknown experimental factor could not be excluded. Only TCR beta chains were sequenced in this cohort, and the absence of alpha or paired-chain data limited detectable features. At a false discovery rate of 0.05, a later analysis linked approximately 18,000 TCR beta sequences to specific HLA alleles. HLA typing was unavailable for some donors at each locus, so association tests used only the typed subset. The classifier was reported to diagnose cytomegalovirus status with high specificity and sensitivity in both the original cohort and the validation cohort. Most CMV-associated TCR beta chains appeared to be HLA-restricted in a later analysis, and the HLA associations seemed to be driven largely by CMV exposure. In a later analysis, HLA-associated TCR beta chains were found to be more clonally expanded and to have lower generation probabilities than equally common non-associated chains. A further reported finding was that TCR beta sequences accurately predicted the HLA-A and HLA-B alleles for most subjects in the first cohort. According to the authors, the approach could potentially be generalized to other disease states and immunological phenotypes. A later genetic analysis associated a missense DCLRE1C variant with V-gene and J-gene trimming of TCR beta chains, and an independent cohort replicated the association. Broadly in line with IMGT annotations, most TCR beta V segments showed up in productive rearrangements about 87% or about 30% of the time in an earlier analysis of about 500 of the donors. Assigning TCR associations to individual alleles was difficult when HLA alleles, especially DR and DQ, strongly co-occurred. A group of highly shared sequence variants was considered likely to be a technical artifact of the sequencing pipeline. Because counts were too low, seventeen rarely observed V segments, including chromosome 9 orphons, were left out of the earlier analysis of 500 to 750 of the donors. Roughly uniform sequencing depth across donors was assumed in presence/absence analyses, although this assumption may not hold. The 87-base-pair reads could not distinguish some IMGT-functional V segments, including TRBV6-2 and TRBV6-3, so those segments were excluded. Across donors, most TCR sequences were observed very rarely, whereas some public TCRs were present in many individuals. A few of the identified cytomegalovirus-associated TCR beta chains were confirmed in vitro to be specific for cytomegalovirus antigens. A later analysis found that TCR association rates varied across HLA loci, with DRB1 alleles showing the most associated TCRs and HLA-C alleles the fewest.

The CDR3 measures 14 amino acids from cysteine to phenylalanine. Only the CDR3 part of the read is kept: 42 bases, read in frame from the first base. Sequences SGHRS (CDR1) and YFSETQ (CDR2) are obtained from the germline V gene. Relative to germline, V is missing 2 bases and J is missing 8 bases, with 7 bases of the junction outside any gene match. A note on this clone: The specificity of this receptor is unknown. The record has no base qualities; no much larger clone is one base away.

Receptors were amplified or captured by the immunoSEQ multiplex PCR assay. A mixture of 60 forward primers for TCR Vbeta segments and 13 reverse primers for TCR Jbeta segments was used in the multiplex PCR. Amplification of the CDR3 region of rearranged TCR beta genes was performed with a multiplex PCR assay on genomic DNA. The amplified TCR beta libraries were sequenced on the Illumina HiSeq System as 87-base-pair reads. Per the original workflow: A later analysis tallied approximately 87 million unique TCR beta chains across the 640 or so repertoires, and approximately 12 million of those chains were shared by two or more donors. To remove PCR and sequencing errors, raw reads were error-corrected and collapsed into unique sequences using a nearest-neighbor algorithm that merged closely related sequences. To assign V, D and J gene segments, CDR3 sequences were aligned to IMGT reference sequences. For a sequence to be retained, a match of at least six nucleotides to both a V gene segment and a J gene segment was required. A rearrangement was called productive if the CDR3 had no stop codons and remained in frame with V and J, and every other rearrangement was called non-productive. Following IMGT convention, CDR3 was defined as the stretch from the second conserved V-encoded cysteine up to the conserved J-encoded phenylalanine. In an earlier analysis of around 600 of the donors, sequences lacking an unambiguous match to a single V gene segment were excluded. An earlier analysis of fewer than 750 of the donors classified V segments as functional when productive rearrangements were above 56.7% and as segregating when the standard deviation between donors was above 5%. A statistical classification framework was built to diagnose cytomegalovirus status from the catalog of TCR beta chain sequences. In a later analysis, V and J genes were assigned by comparing TCR nucleotide sequences against IMGT/GENE-DB human TR gene sequences. The TCRdist pipeline was used in a later analysis to assign CDR3 sequences and most-parsimonious VDJ recombination scenarios. A later analysis defined each TCR beta chain by its CDR3 amino acid sequence plus V-gene family, and excluded reads lacking a unique V-gene family. To address suspected cross-contamination and a sequencing artifact, a later analysis removed 550 to 750 highly shared, low-generation-probability nucleotide sequences. In a later analysis, a clonal expansion index was calculated for each public chain from normalized within-repertoire ranks of inferred template counts. In a later analysis, generation probabilities were computed using a VDJ recombination model fitted to out-of-frame rearrangements, and the results were checked against IGoR. A later analysis scored TCR-TCR, TCR-HLA and TCR-CMV co-occurrence with hypergeometric tests, applying a repertoire-size bias correction to TCR pairs. To estimate false discovery rates, a later analysis permuted the HLA or CMV assignments 20 times. In a later analysis, co-occurring TCRs were grouped with DBSCAN, and TCRdist sequence similarity was added when clustering was performed within HLA-allele-positive subsets. Repertoires with fewer than 30,000 or more than 120,000 public chains were left out of co-occurrence clustering, as were about 5 repertoires with anomalous nucleotide sharing. TCRdb carries this immuneACCESS record with in-frame sequences only. Its versions omit some clonotypes, under half of them owing to an unresolved V gene in the studies checked, with the rest unexplained. V and J calls and clone size are those listed in that table; D and trimming were worked out from the DNA. The sample table records around 100,000 clones; about 70% of these occur just once. The ten largest account for around 4.8% of the sample.

The cohort was made up of hundreds of healthy bone marrow donors. Cohort members were all nominally healthy when sampled, although unrecorded immune exposures were likely present. The donor was CMV seropositive and belonged to the group of some 290 seropositive cohort members. A peripheral blood sample was collected from each donor, and TCR beta sequencing was performed on peripheral blood mononuclear cells. The Qiagen DNeasy Blood Extraction Kit was used to extract genomic DNA from the blood cell samples. This sequence uses TRBV5-1 and TRBJ2-1; 7 bases in between match TRBD1. This clonotype was sampled from a man in his thirties or forties in good health and CMV-seropositive. The sequencing input was PBMCs. The nucleotide sequence is TGCGCCAGCAGCTTTCGGGACAGTTTTGATGAGCAGTTCTTC. Its product reads: CASSFRDSFDEQFF.